This passage covers 30 T cell receptor beta chains from one sample sequenced in a study of cytomegalovirus exposure and HLA in healthy donors. The study ran its PCR with 60 Vbeta and 13 Jbeta primers. Repertoires were generated with immunoSEQ multiplex PCR, while TCRdb's copy carries only in-frame clones and drops some. Of roughly 80,000 clones detected, around 70% appear once; the ten largest clones hold roughly a sixth. Sequencing input: PBMCs. The receptors were gathered from a woman aged 40 to 55 in good health and CMV-seropositive.

Notes on this clone: Since a far larger clone is one base different, this is likely a read error. The same CDR3 also results from other DNA sequences found in this sample. The chain links TRBV30 to TRBJ2-7, with TRBD2 as a possible D gene (7 bases). V was trimmed by 5 bases and J by 6 bases, leaving 17 bases between them. This CDR3 spans 13 amino acids. The germline CDR1 and CDR2 sequences are GTSNPN and SVGIG (reference sequence). The CDR3 DNA is TGTGCCTGGCGTGGCGGGGGCTCAGGCGAGCAGTACTTC. Translated: CAWRGGGSGEQYF.

The chain is built from TRBV9 and TRBJ2-2; D is ambiguous. This CDR3 spans 16 amino acids. Trimming shortened V by 0 bases and J by 4 bases, and 13 bases separated the two germline ends. Per germline, CDR1 SGDLS and CDR2 YYNGEE. The CDR3 loop is CASSVAGWVPTGELFF. The CDR3 nucleotides read TGTGCCAGCAGCGTAGCGGGTTGGGTCCCCACCGGGGAGCTGTTTTTT.

V and J are TRBV25-1 and TRBJ1-5; 8 nucleotides line up with TRBD1. The ends lost 6 bases at V and 2 bases at J; junction bases unmatched: 0. This CDR3 is built from 13 residues. The germline CDR1 and CDR2 sequences are MGHDK and SYGVNS. The CDR3 sequence: CASRGQGNQPQHF. The CDR3, as DNA: TGTGCCAGCAGGGGACAGGGCAATCAGCCCCAGCATTTT.

This chain links TRBV25-1 with TRBJ2-1; weak D call: TRBD2 (5 bases). The CDR3 runs 14 residues. Between the trimmed V and J ends, which lost 4 bases and 5 bases, there was a span of 12 bases. The germline V gene has CDR1 MGHDK and CDR2 SYGVNS. CDR3 nucleotides: TGTGCCAGCAGTGGGGATTGGCGGGACAATGAGCAGTTCTTC. Translation gives CASSGDWRDNEQFF.

The chain couples TRBV19 to TRBJ1-2, with 7 bases identical to TRBD1. J gave up 0 bases and V 3 bases, and 4 bases lay outside the gene matches. CDR1 is LNHDA, CDR2 SQIVND, per germline (reference sequence). The CDR3 runs to 15 residues. The CDR3 sequence: CASSMEGAANYGYTF. The CDR3, as DNA: TGTGCCAGTAGTATGGAGGGGGCCGCTAACTATGGCTACACCTTC.

The chain employs TRBV7-3 and TRBJ1-1; possibly TRBD1 for D (5 bases). Trimming cost V 1 base and J 3 bases, with 21 bases left between them. The germline gives CDR1 SGHTA, CDR2 FQGTGA. The CDR3 is 18 amino acids. DNA for the CDR3: TGTGCCAGCAGCTTAAGCCACTCTGGGCGAATACAGGACACTGAAGCTTTCTTT. Its protein is CASSLSHSGRIQDTEAFF.

V and J are TRBV6-5 and TRBJ1-1; unclear D gene. Trimming stripped 6 bases from V and 1 base from J, with 12 bases between. The CDR3 extends over 14 amino acids. Germline assignment: CDR1 MNHEY and CDR2 SVGAGI. The CDR3 loop is CASSPGARNTEAFF. In DNA form, the CDR3 reads TGTGCCAGCAGCCCCGGAGCGAGGAACACTGAAGCTTTCTTT.

This clone came up a few times. The chain carries TRBV7-2 and TRBJ2-7; tentatively, D is TRBD1 (6 bases). Germline V gene lookup returns CDR1 SGHTA and CDR2 FQGNSA. The CDR3 is 12 residues long. V lost 3 bases and J 4 bases, leaving 7 bases between the germline ends. The CDR3 loop is CASSFRGYEQYF. CDR3 coding DNA: TGTGCCAGCAGCTTCAGGGGTTACGAGCAGTACTTC.

CDR3 sequence reads: CASSGSRVAQETQYF. The CDR3 DNA follows: TGTGCCAGCAGCGGGAGCAGGGTGGCCCAAGAGACCCAGTACTTC. The rearrangement links TRBV9 to TRBJ2-5; tentative D call: TRBD1 (5 bases). Germline lookup yields CDR1 SGDLS and CDR2 YYNGEE. The CDR3 extends over 15 amino acids. Trimming pared 3 bases from V and 1 base from J, leaving 13 bases between.

This clone showed up just a few times. The genes are TRBV29-1 and TRBJ1-1, with unresolved D. From germline, CDR1 is SQVTM and CDR2 ANQGSEA. Trimming removed 5 bases from V and 1 base from J, with 11 bases in between. CDR3 length: 13 amino acids. CDR3: CSVRPGGNTEAFF. The CDR3 nucleotides are TGCAGCGTTCGTCCTGGAGGGAACACTGAAGCTTTCTTT.

The rearrangement uses TRBV5-1 and TRBJ2-1; 14 bases are a match to TRBD2. V trimming: 4 bases; J trimming: 0 bases; junction bases outside the gene matches: 3. The CDR3 is 17 residues long. The germline V gene has CDR1 SGHRS and CDR2 YFSETQ. CDR3 sequence (DNA): TGCGCCAGCAGCGGACTAGCGGGAGGACCCTCCTACAATGAGCAGTTCTTC. It encodes CASSGLAGGPSYNEQFF. Complete variable domain (other parts from reference TRBV5-1 and TRBJ2-1): KAGVTQTPRYLIKTRGQQVTLSCSPISGHRSVSWYQQTPGQGLQFLFEYFSETQRNKGNFPGRFSGRQFSNSRSEMNVSTLELGDSALYLCASSGLAGGPSYNEQFFGPGTRLTVL.

The gene calls are TRBV9 and TRBJ1-2; 9 bases match TRBD1. In germline, CDR1 is SGDLS, CDR2 YYNGEE. V trimming: 0 bases; J trimming: 7 bases; junction bases outside the gene matches: 7. The CDR3 is made up of 15 amino acids. CDR3 in DNA: TGTGCCAGCAGCGTAGCCCGATCGGACAGGGGTGGCTACACCTTC. Translation: CASSVARSDRGGYTF.

CDR3 nucleotides: TGTGCCAGCAGCTTATTGGAGTACACTGAAGCTTTCTTT. Translation gives CASSLLEYTEAFF. This chain joins TRBV7-9 and TRBJ1-1; D uncertain. CDR1 is SEHNR, CDR2 FQNEAQ, per germline (reference sequence). The CDR3 runs 13 residues. V lost 2 bases to trimming and J lost 3 bases, with 7 bases between them.

The J gene is TRBJ1-2, the V gene TRBV19; maybe TRBD1 (5 bases). Germline assignment: CDR1 LNHDA and CDR2 SQIVND (reference sequence). This CDR3 region has 14 residues. Trimming took off 3 bases at V and 6 bases at J, with 14 bases between the two ends. CDR3 residues: CASSIMAGLDGYTF. The CDR3 DNA follows: TGTGCCAGTAGTATTATGGCAGGGTTAGATGGCTACACCTTC.

The DNA of the CDR3 is TGTGCCAGCAGCCGGTTCGATAGCTCCTACGAGCAGTACTTC. Its translation: CASSRFDSSYEQYF. The rearrangement joins TRBV14 to TRBJ2-7, with unresolved D. With 4 bases removed from V and 0 bases from J, the gap between germline ends came to 10 bases. Germline CDR1 SGHDN, CDR2 FVKESK. CDR3 length: 14 residues.

This chain uses TRBV18 with TRBJ2-7; D perhaps matches TRBD2 (6 bases). The CDR3 spans 14 residues. V was pared by 8 bases and J by 2 bases, with 16 bases between. The germline V gene has CDR1 KGHSH and CDR2 LQKENI. The CDR3: CASQYEGRTYEQYF. The CDR3 DNA reads as TGTGCCAGCCAATATGAAGGGAGGACCTACGAGCAGTACTTC.

V and J are TRBV18 and TRBJ1-1, with 7 bases identical to TRBD1. The germline gives CDR1 KGHSH, CDR2 LQKENI. The J segment lost 10 bases and the V segment lost 3 bases, leaving 8 bases of the junction unmatched. This CDR3 is built from 13 residues. Here the CDR3 DNA reads TGTGCCAGCTCACCCTTTTCGGCAGGGGGAGCTTTCTTT. Translated, it gives CASSPFSAGGAFF.

There are a few counts of this clone. The chain joins TRBV6-6 to TRBJ1-1, with 9 bases fitting TRBD1. This CDR3 is 15 amino acids long. Unmatched junction bases numbered 6, after V lost 6 bases and J lost 1 base. Germline V gives CDR1 MNHNY, CDR2 SVGAGI (reference sequence). The CDR3, as DNA: TGTGCCAGCAGACCACTGACAGGGGGGAACACTGAAGCTTTCTTT. Protein: CASRPLTGGNTEAFF.

CDR3 sequence reads: CASTGTVGQPQHF. DNA for the CDR3: TGTGCCAGCACAGGGACAGTAGGTCAGCCCCAGCATTTT. The J gene is TRBJ1-5, the V gene TRBV6-5; 7 bases fit TRBD1. The V segment lost 7 bases and the J segment 6 bases; nucleotides outside the gene matches: 6. CDR3 size: 13 residues. Germline assignment: CDR1 MNHEY and CDR2 SVGAGI.

The V call is TRBV29-1, the J call TRBJ1-3; 7 positions agree with TRBD1. V lost 6 bases, J lost 4 bases, and 12 bases stayed unmatched. The length of the CDR3 is 15 residues. CDR1 is SQVTM, CDR2 ANQGSEA, per germline. CDR3 sequence (DNA): TGCAGCGTGGGTGAGAAGGGGGCAAGGGGAAACACCATATATTTT. Amino acid sequence: CSVGEKGARGNTIYF.

CDR3 sequence (DNA): TGTGCCAGCAGCTTAGAATTTGTGACAGGTGAAGCTTTCTTT. Its protein product is CASSLEFVTGEAFF. This chain uses TRBV7-9 with TRBJ1-1; tentative D call: TRBD1 (6 bases). Germline V gene sequence: CDR1 SEHNR, CDR2 FQNEAQ (reference sequence). V lost 1 base and J lost 7, with 13 bases in between. The CDR3 length is 14 residues.

The chain is built from TRBV28 and TRBJ2-1; TRBD2 agrees at 12 bases. V lost 9 bases, J lost 7 bases, and 10 bases stayed unmatched. Germline-derived CDR1 and CDR2 are MDHEN and SYDVKM. The CDR3 totals 15 residues. The CDR3 sequence is CASSPSGRAGNEQFF. CDR3 in DNA: TGTGCCAGTTCCCCTAGCGGGAGGGCCGGGAATGAGCAGTTCTTC.

The chain recombines TRBV18 with TRBJ2-5, with D possibly being TRBD1 (6 bases). The V and J ends lost 2 bases and 4 bases respectively, with 8 bases between them. The CDR3 spans 13 residues. Germline CDR1 is KGHSH and CDR2 is LQKENI. The CDR3 nucleotides read TGTGCCAGCTCACCAATAGGGGGAGAGACCCAGTACTTC. This gives the protein CASSPIGGETQYF.

V gene TRBV18 combines with J gene TRBJ2-3; 7 bases align to TRBD1. There are 15 residues in the CDR3. Trimming took 4 bases from V and 0 from J; bases not matched to a gene: 4. Germline-derived CDR1 and CDR2 are KGHSH and LQKENI. CDR3 sequence reads: CASSLQTGSTDTQYF. CDR3 in DNA: TGTGCCAGCTCACTGCAGACAGGGAGCACAGATACGCAGTATTTT.

The chain uses TRBV28 and TRBJ1-1, with 9 bases aligning to TRBD1. The germline CDR1 and CDR2 sequences are MDHEN and SYDVKM. V was pared by 7 bases and J by 2 bases, with 5 bases of the junction left unmatched. The CDR3 has 14 amino acids. CDR3 sequence: CASMRDRVNTEAFF. The CDR3 DNA reads as TGTGCCAGCATGAGGGACAGGGTTAACACTGAAGCTTTCTTT.

This clone appeared a few times. The gene calls are TRBV11-1 and TRBJ1-2; D is ambiguous. There are 13 residues in the CDR3. The germline V gene has CDR1 SGHAT and CDR2 FQDESV (reference sequence). V was trimmed by 1 base and J by 2 bases, leaving 5 bases between them. The CDR3: CASSLGGNYGYTF. In DNA, the CDR3 is TGTGCCAGCAGCTTAGGAGGGAACTATGGCTACACCTTC.

The rearrangement links TRBV29-1 to TRBJ2-7, with a tentative D call TRBD2 (5 bases). Per the germline V gene, CDR1 is SQVTM and CDR2 is ANQGSEA. The CDR3 totals 12 residues. V lost 4 bases to trimming and J lost 7 bases, with 14 bases between them. The CDR3 DNA follows: TGCAGCGTTGGGCCAGCTAAGCGGGAGCAGTACTTC. It translates to CSVGPAKREQYF.

The chain recombines TRBV7-9 with TRBJ1-1, with D hard to call. The CDR3 has 14 amino acids. V shed 5 bases and J shed 4 bases, with 14 bases lying between them. CDR1 SEHNR and CDR2 FQNEAQ come from the germline V gene (reference sequence). Here the CDR3 reads CASSQIGPVTEAFF. The CDR3 bases are TGTGCCAGCAGCCAAATTGGGCCGGTCACTGAAGCTTTCTTT.

The rearrangement links TRBV5-4 to TRBJ2-4; the match to TRBD1 covers 11 bases. The ends lost 0 bases at V and 7 bases at J; junction bases unmatched: 3. Germline V gives CDR1 SGHNT, CDR2 YYREEE (reference sequence). The CDR3 is made up of 15 amino acids. The CDR3 reads CASSLGTGGANIQYF. CDR3 bases: TGTGCCAGCAGCTTGGGGACAGGGGGCGCGAACATTCAGTACTTC.

V is TRBV21-1 and J is TRBJ1-6; TRBD1, the table's D call, lacks a check against the DNA. TRBV21-1 is tagged as a pseudogene. CDR3 size: 14 residues. CDR3 nucleotide sequence: TGTGCCAGCAGCAATGGGTGGGGGCATTCACCCCTCCACTTT. This gives the protein CASSNGWGHSPLHF.